Listed here are 21 T cell receptor beta chains from one sample, sequenced in a study of T cell responses to AZD1222 COVID-19 vaccine. Assay: immunoSEQ multiplex PCR; the TCRdb copy retains only in-frame clones and omits some. The data hold roughly 120,000 clones, with roughly 88% observed a single time. This sample comprised peripheral blood, obtained on day 0 of MenACWY control vaccination. The receptors shown here come from an adult in good health.

This rearrangement joins TRBV4-2 to TRBJ2-1; 7 bases align to TRBD1. Germline V gene lookup returns CDR1 LGHNA and CDR2 YNFKEQ. CDR3 size: 16 residues. V was clipped by 3 bases and J by 5 bases; unmatched bases: 10. The CDR3 spells CASSQNPQGTNNEQFF. CDR3 sequence (DNA): TGTGCCAGCAGCCAGAACCCACAGGGGACAAACAATGAGCAGTTCTTC.

The V gene is TRBV20-1, the J gene TRBJ2-1; 10 nucleotides line up with TRBD2. Trimming at V came to 3 bases and at J to 8 bases, leaving 4 bases not matched to a gene. Germline CDR1 reads DFQATT; CDR2 reads SNEGSKA (reference sequence). This CDR3 comprises 13 residues. The CDR3 is CSASPSGSYEQFF. For the CDR3, the DNA is TGCAGTGCTAGTCCTAGCGGGAGCTATGAGCAGTTCTTC.

V usage is TRBV7-6 and J usage is TRBJ1-4; no clear D gene. Per the germline V gene, CDR1 is SGHVS and CDR2 is FNYEAQ. This CDR3 has 14 residues. The V and J ends lost 1 base and 3 bases respectively, with 6 bases between them. The CDR3 loop reads CASSLGPPNEKLFF. The CDR3, as DNA: TGTGCCAGCAGCTTAGGCCCTCCTAATGAAAAACTGTTTTTT.

This clone was seen only once. The chain recombines TRBV19 with TRBJ2-7, with D tentatively TRBD1 or TRBD2 (6 bases each). The CDR3 length is 14 residues. Germline loops: CDR1 LNHDA, CDR2 SQIVND (reference sequence). V lost 6 bases to trimming and J lost 4 bases, with 16 bases between them. Here the CDR3 reads CASSPVGGGYEQYF. CDR3 sequence (DNA): TGTGCCAGTAGCCCCGTAGGAGGGGGATACGAGCAGTACTTC.

This clone was counted only a few times. The genes are TRBV10-3 and TRBJ2-7; no definite D call. V was trimmed by 4 bases and J by 4 bases, leaving 8 bases between them. Germline CDR1 and CDR2: ENHRY and SYGVKD. The CDR3 has 12 residues. Here the CDR3 DNA reads TGTGCCATCAGTGTGGGCCTATACGAGCAGTACTTC. As protein: CAISVGLYEQYF.

This chain joins TRBV7-3 and TRBJ2-1; 7 bases agree with TRBD1. The V segment lost 4 bases and the J segment 9 bases; nucleotides outside the gene matches: 3. The germline V gene encodes CDR1 SGHTA and CDR2 FQGTGA. The CDR3 has 12 residues. CDR3 nucleotide sequence: TGTGCCAGCAGCTCAAACAGGGGTGAGCAGTTCTTC. The encoded protein is CASSSNRGEQFF.

The V and J genes are TRBV4-2 and TRBJ2-7; 9 bases match TRBD1. With V trimmed by 3 bases and J by 5 bases, 8 bases remained unmatched. CDR3 size: 15 residues. Looked up from germline, CDR1 is LGHNA and CDR2 is YNFKEQ. CDR3 in DNA: TGTGCCAGCAGCCACAGGGGACAGGGCTTAAACGAGCAGTACTTC. Translating gives CASSHRGQGLNEQYF.

The chain joins TRBV6-2 or TRBV6-3 to TRBJ2-1; a possible D gene is TRBD2 (5 bases). Germline-derived CDR1 and CDR2 are MNHEY and SVGEGT. This CDR3 comprises 15 residues. Trimming shortened V by 6 bases and J by 5 bases, and 17 bases separated the two germline ends. As DNA, the CDR3 is TGTGCCAGCAGCCCTTCGGGGATCTTCAACAATGAGCAGTTCTTC. Its protein is CASSPSGIFNNEQFF.

This clone was observed a single time. DNA for the CDR3: TGTGCCAGCAGCCCGGGACAGGAAAGCTCCTACGAGCAGTACTTC. It translates to CASSPGQESSYEQYF. The chain joins TRBV5-6 to TRBJ2-7, with 8 bases matching TRBD1. The V and J ends lost 4 bases and 0 bases, in that order; junction bases with no gene match: 6. CDR1 is SGHDT, CDR2 YYEEEE, per germline. The CDR3 covers 15 residues. The full variable domain, completed using reference TRBV5-6 and TRBJ2-7, is DAGVTQSPTHLIKTRGQQVTLRCSPKSGHDTVSWYQQALGQGPQFIFQYYEEEERQRGNFPDRFSGHQFPNYSSELNVNALLLGDSALYLCASSPGQESSYEQYFGPGTRLTVT.

The genes are TRBV7-2 and TRBJ2-1; 7 bases line up with TRBD2. Germline V lookup: CDR1 SGHTA, CDR2 FQGNSA. V lost 6 bases and J lost 5; bases outside the gene matches: 4. The CDR3 has 13 residues. This CDR3 reads CASRLAVNNEQFF. As DNA, the CDR3 is TGTGCCAGCAGGCTAGCGGTAAACAATGAGCAGTTCTTC. Together with reference TRBV7-2 and TRBJ2-1, the CDR3 gives the full variable domain: GAGVSQSPSNKVTEKGKDVELRCDPISGHTALYWYRQSLGQGLEFLIYFQGNSAPDKSGLPSDRFSAERTGGSVSTLTIQRTQQEDSAVYLCASRLAVNNEQFFGPGTRLTVL.

The genes are TRBV4-3 and TRBJ1-4; the D gene is possibly TRBD1 (5 bases). The CDR3 covers 13 residues. Germline V CDR1 and CDR2: LGHNA, YSLEER. Trimming took 3 bases from V and 8 from J, leaving 10 bases between them. DNA of the CDR3: TGCGCCAGCAGCCAGGGGCACTCGGAAAAACTGTTTTTT. Residues: CASSQGHSEKLFF.

V is TRBV30 and J is TRBJ1-3; 7 nucleotides agree with TRBD1. The germline gives CDR1 GTSNPN, CDR2 SVGIG (reference sequence). The V segment lost 4 bases and the J segment 0 bases; nucleotides outside the gene matches: 6. This CDR3 contains 15 residues. As DNA, the CDR3 is TGTGCCTGGACCACAGGGGACCCCTCTGGAAACACCATATATTTT. Its protein is CAWTTGDPSGNTIYF.

This clone was picked up many times. The chain carries TRBV13 and TRBJ2-1; TRBD2 matches 8 bases. V lost 5 bases to trimming and J lost 0 bases; unmatched junction nucleotides: 9. Germline assignment: CDR1 PRHDT and CDR2 FYEKMQ (reference sequence). The CDR3 has 17 residues. The CDR3 is CASSGPGGPSSYNEQFF. The CDR3 bases are TGTGCCAGCAGCGGCCCGGGGGGGCCGAGCTCCTACAATGAGCAGTTCTTC. The full variable domain, rest sourced from reference TRBV13 and TRBJ2-1, is AAGVIQSPRHLIKEKRETATLKCYPIPRHDTVYWYQQGPGQDPQFLISFYEKMQSDKGSIPDRFSAQQFSDYHSELNMSSLELGDSALYFCASSGPGGPSSYNEQFFGPGTRLTVL.

The chain combines TRBV7-2 with TRBJ1-2, with D tentatively TRBD1 (6 bases). The V end lost 6 bases, the J end lost 4 bases, and 12 bases lay between the germline ends. CDR1 and CDR2 (germline): SGHTA, FQGNSA. The CDR3 spans 13 residues. The CDR3 region is CASRAGVPYGYTF. The CDR3 bases are TGTGCCAGCAGGGCAGGGGTCCCCTATGGCTACACCTTC.

This chain connects TRBV7-3 to TRBJ2-2, with D uncertain. The CDR3 is 15 residues long. Germline V CDR1 and CDR2: SGHTA, FQGTGA. V was clipped by 5 bases and J by 0 bases, with 10 bases between them. The CDR3 is CASSPSMANTGELFF. As DNA, the CDR3 is TGTGCCAGCAGCCCCTCTATGGCGAACACCGGGGAGCTGTTTTTT.

V and J are TRBV7-3 and TRBJ1-5; D gene ambiguous. This CDR3 has 13 residues. From germline, CDR1 is SGHTA and CDR2 FQGTGA. Trimming took off 1 base at V and 0 bases at J, with 1 base between the two ends. CDR3 sequence: CASSLSSNQPQHF. CDR3 in DNA: TGTGCCAGCAGCTTAAGTAGCAATCAGCCCCAGCATTTT.

J is TRBJ2-6 and V is TRBV18; perhaps TRBD2 as D (5 bases). Trimming removed 2 bases at V and 0 bases at J, with 14 bases between. Germline lookup yields CDR1 KGHSH and CDR2 LQKENI. The CDR3 has 18 amino acids. The CDR3, as DNA: TGTGCCAGCTCACCATTCCTTTACGGGGACTCTGGGGCCAACGTCCTGACTTTC. Translation gives CASSPFLYGDSGANVLTF.

This rearrangement joins TRBV19 to TRBJ2-3, with 8 bases lining up with TRBD2. V dropped 2 bases and J dropped 2; count of bases not matched to a gene: 3. The V gene's germline CDR1 is LNHDA and CDR2 SQIVND (reference sequence). The CDR3 has 15 amino acids. CDR3 in amino acids: CASSITSGPTDTQYF. For the CDR3, the DNA is TGTGCCAGTAGTATAACTAGCGGACCCACAGATACGCAGTATTTT.

The chain recombines TRBV5-1 with TRBJ1-4; D gene ambiguous. Trimming shortened V by 4 bases and J by 2 bases, and 12 bases separated the two germline ends. The germline V gene has CDR1 SGHRS and CDR2 YFSETQ. The CDR3 consists of 15 residues. The DNA of the CDR3 is TGCGCCAGCAGCACGACACCATCTACTAATGAAAAACTGTTTTTT. The encoded protein is CASSTTPSTNEKLFF.

The chain couples TRBV9 to TRBJ1-4, with D tentatively TRBD1 (5 bases). Germline V lookup: CDR1 SGDLS, CDR2 YYNGEE. V shed 0 bases and J shed 0 bases, with 15 bases lying between them. The CDR3 has 18 amino acids. The CDR3 nucleotides read TGTGCCAGCAGCGTAGATTTACAGGACCCCTCAACTAATGAAAAACTGTTTTTT. This codes for CASSVDLQDPSTNEKLFF.

The chain links TRBV5-1 to TRBJ2-3; D gene unclear. The CDR3 is made up of 18 amino acids. V shed 4 bases and J shed 5 bases, with 26 bases lying between them. Germline-derived CDR1 and CDR2 are SGHRS and YFSETQ. The CDR3 coding sequence is TGCGCCAGCAGCACTTCGCGAGTGGGGTTCGGGTTTATAGATACGCAGTATTTT. This encodes CASSTSRVGFGFIDTQYF. The full variable domain, its missing parts supplied by reference TRBV5-1 and TRBJ2-3, is KAGVTQTPRYLIKTRGQQVTLSCSPISGHRSVSWYQQTPGQGLQFLFEYFSETQRNKGNFPGRFSGRQFSNSRSEMNVSTLELGDSALYLCASSTSRVGFGFIDTQYFGPGTRLTVL.